This T cell receptor beta chain was recorded in a study of blood T cell repertoires in COVID-19 (dated by TCRdb to the early 2020s). The study in broad terms: Collaborator samples came from the United States, Italy and Spain and covered acute and convalescent phases of COVID-19. The prospective study material was composed of cDNA or gDNA derived from T cells, B-cell-depleted T cells, or PBMCs. The dataset comprised deeply sampled blood TCRbeta repertoires from subjects exposed to, actively infected with, or recovered from COVID-19. The repertoires were released in a freely available public database meant as a resource for research on the immune response to SARS-CoV-2. Samples came from the ongoing ImmuneRACE study (first 160 participants) plus 1,254 subjects from 6 global collaborators. A de-identified subject ID, COVID-19 status, age in years and sex were almost always included in the sample metadata. Where HLA class I and class II types were available, the types were taken from metadata supplied by the sample provider, not from assay-based typing.

Study-level results and caveats: The quantity of clinical and demographic metadata differed by source and by participant and was supplied without curation.

TCRbeta CDR3 regions were amplified from genomic DNA by means of the immunoSEQ Assay, a bias-controlled multiplex PCR. In the original analysis: Within the assay, amplification of reference gene primers was used to estimate how many nucleated cells each sample contained. To quantify the absolute abundance of each unique TCRbeta CDR3 rearrangement, sequence reads were collapsed and filtered. Productive Simpson clonality was computed per sample as the square root of Simpson's diversity index over productive rearrangements. What TCRdb holds here is the immuneACCESS table cut down to in-frame rearrangements. Part of the clones is not present; checked against another copy, under half of the missing clones reflect an unresolved V gene, and the others are unexplained. The DNA gave D and trimming, while V, J and clone size come from that table. The sample profile shows around 140,000 clones; about 89% of them were found once. 18% of the sample is in the top ten clones.

The germline V gene yields SGHRS for CDR1 and YFSETQ for CDR2. The germline ends are 9 bases apart after V is trimmed by 4 bases and J by 2 bases. Including the terminal cysteine and phenylalanine, the CDR3 comprises 13 residues. This entry keeps only the CDR3 DNA: 39 bases, framed from base 1. Collaborating institutions collected whole blood in K2EDTA tubes following their own protocols. For TCRbeta analysis, collaborator samples were shipped as frozen whole blood, as isolated PBMCs, or as DNA extracted from either sample type. This clone was observed a single time. No antigen is known for it. The sample holds no much larger clone one base away, and base qualities are not on file.

The chain couples TRBV5-1 to TRBJ1-2; the D gene is not confidently resolved. The clonotype was recovered from a middle-aged man with active or convalescent COVID-19. Input material: peripheral blood. DNA sequence: TGCGCCAGCAGCGCTGGACTAAACTATGGCTACACCTTC. Its protein is CASSAGLNYGYTF.